The 31 T cell receptor beta chains reported below all come from one sample, sequenced in a study of blood T cell repertoires in COVID-19. Some clones are missing from TCRdb's copy, which holds only in-frame ones; the method was immunoSEQ multiplex PCR. This table holds about 140,000 clones, under 90% found once. Sequencing was done on a sample of peripheral blood. These receptor sequences come from a human donor in a cohort sampled during active COVID-19.

J is TRBJ2-7 and V is TRBV11-3, with a possible D match to TRBD1 (5 bases). V was pared by 2 bases and J by 6 bases, with 11 bases between. Germline CDR1 SGHNT, CDR2 YENEEA. This CDR3 is built from 13 residues. CDR3 nucleotides: TGTGCCAGCAGCTTACCTGGGGCTCTCGAGCAGTACTTC. This codes for CASSLPGALEQYF. The variable domain in full, with the rest retrieved from reference TRBV11-3 and TRBJ2-7, is EAGVVQSPRYKIIEKKQPVAFWCNPISGHNTLYWYLQNLGQGPELLIRYENEEAVDDSQLPKDRFSAERLKGVDSTLKIQPAELGDSAVYLCASSLPGALEQYFGPGTRLTVT.

The rearrangement links TRBV7-2 to TRBJ1-5; D is undetermined. V was shortened by 5 bases and J by 0 bases, with 8 bases between the two germline ends. Germline loops: CDR1 SGHTA, CDR2 FQGNSA. This CDR3 has 14 residues. CDR3 sequence: CASSPSSSNQPQHF. In nucleotides, the CDR3 is TGTGCCAGCAGCCCCTCGAGTAGCAATCAGCCCCAGCATTTT.

The chain has TRBV6-5 and TRBJ1-2, with no clear D. The ends were cut back, 0 bases at V and 6 bases at J, with 11 bases in the middle. The CDR3 contains 14 residues. Germline-derived CDR1 and CDR2 are MNHEY and SVGAGI. The CDR3 protein is CASSYSPGIDGYTF. In nucleotides, the CDR3 is TGTGCCAGCAGTTACTCGCCAGGTATCGATGGCTACACCTTC.

The CDR3 coding sequence is TGTGCCATCAGGGATAGCGGGGCCTACAATGAGCAGTTCTTC. Its translation is CAIRDSGAYNEQFF. The chain has TRBV10-3 and TRBJ2-1; 8 nucleotides align to TRBD2. CDR1 and CDR2 (germline): ENHRY, SYGVKD. The CDR3 runs 14 residues. The V segment lost 6 bases and the J segment 2 bases; nucleotides outside the gene matches: 3.

A few counts support this clone. V gene TRBV7-2 combines with J gene TRBJ2-3; 11 bases fit TRBD2. In germline, CDR1 is SGHTA, CDR2 FQGNSA. V dropped 4 bases and J dropped 4; count of bases not matched to a gene: 7. This CDR3 is built from 16 residues. The CDR3 DNA follows: TGTGCCAGCAGCTATAGCGGGGGGGCAGGGGCAGATACGCAGTATTTT. Translated: CASSYSGGAGADTQYF.

This clone showed up just once. The V call is TRBV15, the J call TRBJ1-1; D unclear. This CDR3 has 15 residues. The V gene lost 3 bases and the J gene lost 1 base, with 12 bases spanning the gap. CDR1 LNHNV and CDR2 YYDKDF come from the germline V gene (reference sequence). Here the CDR3 reads CATSSPERANTEAFF. In DNA form, the CDR3 reads TGTGCCACCAGCAGTCCCGAGCGGGCGAACACTGAAGCTTTCTTT.

The rearrangement uses TRBV10-2 and TRBJ2-7; 8 bases line up with TRBD2. The CDR3 extends over 12 amino acids. From germline, CDR1 is WSHSY and CDR2 SAAADI. V shed 10 bases and J 2 bases; nucleotides not matched to a gene: 4. The CDR3: CATTSGPYEQYF. CDR3 bases: TGCGCCACCACTAGCGGTCCCTACGAGCAGTACTTC.

The V gene is TRBV7-9, the J gene TRBJ1-1; the D is unclear. CDR3 length: 15 residues. Germline CDR1 is SEHNR and CDR2 is FQNEAQ (reference sequence). Between the trimmed V and J ends, which lost 0 bases and 1 base, there was a span of 9 bases. The CDR3 nucleotides read TGTGCCAGCAGCTTAGCAAACACGGGGAACACTGAAGCTTTCTTT. Translation: CASSLANTGNTEAFF.

This chain uses TRBV4-2 with TRBJ2-5, with TRBD1 identical over 9 bases. Germline CDR1 and CDR2: LGHNA and YNFKEQ. The CDR3 has 16 residues. The V segment lost 1 base and the J segment 2 bases; nucleotides outside the gene matches: 5. The CDR3 DNA reads as TGTGCCAGCAGCCAAGCCGGGGGGACAGGGCAAGAGACCCAGTACTTC. It yields the protein CASSQAGGTGQETQYF.

This sequence joins TRBV4-3 and TRBJ2-1; D is uncertain. This CDR3 region has 13 residues. Germline CDR1 is LGHNA and CDR2 is YSLEER. The V gene lost 1 base and the J gene lost 8 bases, with 9 bases spanning the gap. The CDR3 nucleotides are TGCGCCAGCAGCCAAGGAACATACCATGAGCAGTTCTTC. Its translation is CASSQGTYHEQFF.

The V call is TRBV5-1, the J call TRBJ2-3; D not certain. The V end lost 2 bases, the J end lost 0 bases, and 13 bases lay between the germline ends. Per the germline V gene, CDR1 is SGHRS and CDR2 is YFSETQ. This CDR3 region has 16 residues. CDR3 in amino acids: CASSLRRPTSTDTQYF. In DNA form, the CDR3 reads TGCGCCAGCAGCTTAAGGCGGCCTACTAGCACAGATACGCAGTATTTT.

This clone was picked up one time. In DNA, the CDR3 is TGTGCCAGCTCACCTCCGGGACAGAAGCAAGAGACCCAGTACTTC. Translation: CASSPPGQKQETQYF. This rearrangement joins TRBV18 to TRBJ2-5; TRBD1 matches at 7 bases. The CDR3 consists of 15 residues. Unmatched junction bases numbered 6, after V lost 3 bases and J lost 2 bases. Germline V gene lookup returns CDR1 KGHSH and CDR2 LQKENI.

The V and J genes are TRBV5-1 and TRBJ1-6; D may be TRBD1 (6 bases). The CDR3 totals 16 residues. The germline gives CDR1 SGHRS, CDR2 YFSETQ. The germline V and J ends were trimmed by 4 bases and 4 bases, with 15 bases remaining between them. CDR3 DNA sequence: TGCGCCAGCAGCCCCCGTTATGGACAGTATAATTCACCCCTCCACTTT. The encoded protein is CASSPRYGQYNSPLHF.

The chain uses TRBV7-8 and TRBJ2-1, with TRBD2 matching over 10 bases. Losses at the gene ends were 1 base for V and 9 bases for J; bases not matched to a gene: 15. Germline V gene sequence: CDR1 SGHVS, CDR2 FQNEAQ. CDR3 length: 18 amino acids. CDR3 loop: CASSLGLVSSGRRGEQFF. For the CDR3, the DNA is TGTGCCAGCAGCTTAGGGTTGGTGTCTAGCGGGAGACGGGGTGAGCAGTTCTTC.

The V and J genes are TRBV12-5 and TRBJ1-1, with TRBD1 matching 9 bases. The V gene's germline CDR1 is LGHNT and CDR2 FRNRAP. This CDR3 region has 13 residues. The CDR3 DNA reads TGTGTTAACAGGGGGCGTGAGGACACTGAAGCTTTCTTT. As protein: CVNRGREDTEAFF.

V is TRBV9 and J is TRBJ1-4; 8 bases align to TRBD1. This CDR3 spans 15 amino acids. Germline-derived CDR1 and CDR2 are SGDLS and YYNGEE. V gave up 0 bases and J gave up 8 bases; unmatched junction bases: 6. CDR3 coding DNA: TGTGCCAGCAGCGTAGAACAGGGGGTAGGGGAAAAACTGTTTTTT. The encoded protein is CASSVEQGVGEKLFF.

V usage is TRBV11-2 and J usage is TRBJ2-7; tentatively, D is TRBD2 (5 bases). Germline assignment: CDR1 SGHAT and CDR2 FQNNGV. V lost 0 bases and J lost 6, with 9 bases in between. The CDR3 is 13 residues long. Written as DNA, the CDR3 is TGTGCCAGCAGCTTAGACCGCGGGCTCGAGCAGTACTTC. It is translated as CASSLDRGLEQYF.

The CDR3 DNA sequence: TGTGCCAGCAGCTTTAAACAGCTCTCTGGGGCCAACGTCCTGACTTTC. This gives the protein CASSFKQLSGANVLTF. The chain recombines TRBV7-3 with TRBJ2-6; unclear D gene. This CDR3 comprises 16 residues. The V and J ends lost 3 bases and 0 bases respectively, with 9 bases between them. The germline CDR1 and CDR2 sequences are SGHTA and FQGTGA.

The table lists this clone with many counts. Other DNA sequences within the sample encode an identical CDR3. The chain joins TRBV4-3 to TRBJ1-2; no reliable D call. Trimming removed 0 bases from V and 4 bases from J, with 6 bases in between. In germline, CDR1 is LGHNA, CDR2 YSLEER. CDR3 length: 13 residues. CDR3 residues: CASSQDVSYGYTF. As DNA, the CDR3 is TGCGCCAGCAGCCAAGACGTTTCCTATGGCTACACCTTC.

J is TRBJ2-7 and V is TRBV3-1 (or the pseudogene TRBV3-2), with 8 bases lining up with TRBD1. The V segment lost 0 bases and the J segment 2 bases; nucleotides outside the gene matches: 3. This CDR3 spans 15 amino acids. Germline CDR1 is LGHDT and CDR2 is YNNKEL (reference sequence). The CDR3 nucleotides read TGTGCCAGCAGCCAAGATGGGACAGGCACCTACGAGCAGTACTTC. Its protein product is CASSQDGTGTYEQYF.

This sequence joins TRBV4-2 and TRBJ1-5, with D possibly TRBD1 on 5 matching bases. The CDR3 extends over 12 amino acids. CDR1 and CDR2 (germline): LGHNA, YNFKEQ. Trimming stripped 3 bases from V and 7 bases from J, with 7 bases between. The CDR3 reads CASSHREQPQHF. The CDR3 bases are TGTGCCAGCAGCCACAGGGAACAGCCCCAGCATTTT.

A few counts support this clone. The rearrangement links TRBV7-2 to TRBJ1-2; 8 nucleotides match TRBD1. The ends lost 5 bases at V and 3 bases at J; junction bases unmatched: 11. Germline V lookup: CDR1 SGHTA, CDR2 FQGNSA. The CDR3 consists of 16 residues. This chain's CDR3 is CASSVWTGRDDYGYTF. The CDR3 DNA sequence: TGTGCCAGCAGCGTGTGGACAGGGCGTGACGACTATGGCTACACCTTC.

This chain connects TRBV3-1 (or the pseudogene TRBV3-2) to TRBJ2-1; no definite D call. This CDR3 is built from 13 residues. V was clipped by 6 bases and J by 8 bases, with 14 bases between them. Looked up from germline, CDR1 is LGHDT and CDR2 is YNNKEL (reference sequence). The CDR3, as DNA: TGTGCCAGCAGTCCCGACTCGTTTTATGAGCAGTTCTTC. This sequence encodes CASSPDSFYEQFF.

V usage is TRBV19 and J usage is TRBJ2-4; D perhaps matches TRBD1 (6 bases). The CDR3 is 12 amino acids. Per germline, CDR1 LNHDA and CDR2 SQIVND (reference sequence). V was cut by 3 bases and J by 8 bases, with 8 bases left in between. The CDR3 nucleotides are TGTGCCAGTAGTATTAACAGGGACATTCAGTACTTC. Its translation is CASSINRDIQYF.

This clone appeared a single time. This chain links TRBV12-3 or TRBV12-4 with TRBJ2-2; possible D gene TRBD1, 5 bases. This CDR3 comprises 13 residues. V was trimmed by 7 bases and J by 6 bases, leaving 12 bases between them. CDR3 DNA: TGTGCCAGCACCACCCGGACACCCGGGGAGCTGTTTTTT. Its translation: CASTTRTPGELFF.

The chain has TRBV5-1 and TRBJ1-2; D perhaps matches TRBD1 (5 bases). The length of the CDR3 is 14 residues. Trimming took off 0 bases at V and 4 bases at J, with 10 bases between the two ends. CDR1 SGHRS and CDR2 YFSETQ come from the germline V gene. The DNA of the CDR3 is TGCGCCAGCAGCTTGGGCGGGGACTCCTATGGCTACACCTTC. It is translated as CASSLGGDSYGYTF.

V is TRBV24-1 and J is TRBJ2-2; weak D call: TRBD2 (6 bases). V lost 5 bases, J lost 5 bases, and 17 bases lay in between. Germline loops: CDR1 KGHDR, CDR2 SFDVKD. This CDR3 comprises 16 residues. DNA of the CDR3: TGTGCCACCAGTGGCGGGAAGGCCCTCGGGACCGGGGAGCTGTTTTTT. Residues: CATSGGKALGTGELFF.

This rearrangement joins TRBV18 to TRBJ2-7; a weak D match, TRBD2 (6 bases). The ends were cut back, 6 bases at V and 7 bases at J, with 16 bases in the middle. The CDR3 is made up of 13 amino acids. Germline V gene sequence: CDR1 KGHSH, CDR2 LQKENI. The DNA of the CDR3 is TGTGCCAGCTCGGAGGGGCCCCCAGGGGAGCAGTACGTC. Translated, it gives CASSEGPPGEQYV.

The chain combines TRBV29-1 with TRBJ1-1; D is perhaps TRBD1 (5 bases). CDR1 SQVTM and CDR2 ANQGSEA come from the germline V gene. The CDR3 is 13 amino acids. V lost 8 bases, J lost 1 base, and 14 bases lay in between. The CDR3 sequence is CSTSNGGNTEAFF. CDR3 sequence (DNA): TGCAGCACTTCAAACGGGGGGAACACTGAAGCTTTCTTT. Full variable domain (rest looked up from reference TRBV29-1 and TRBJ1-1): SAVISQKPSRDICQRGTSLTIQCQVDSQVTMMFWYRQQPGQSLTLIATANQGSEATYESGFVIDKFPISRPNLTFSTLTVSNMSPEDSSIYLCSTSNGGNTEAFFGQGTRLTVV.

This chain links TRBV7-2 with TRBJ2-7; TRBD1 aligns across 10 bases. The CDR3 loop spans 15 amino acids. In germline, CDR1 is SGHTA, CDR2 FQGNSA. The J segment lost 2 bases and the V segment lost 3 bases, leaving 4 bases of the junction unmatched. In DNA, the CDR3 is TGTGCCAGCAGCTTCTCTGGGACAGGGGCCTACGAGCAGTACTTC. Its translation is CASSFSGTGAYEQYF.

The rearrangement uses TRBV5-4 and TRBJ2-2; D might be TRBD2 (6 bases). CDR1 and CDR2 (germline): SGHNT, YYREEE (reference sequence). This CDR3 has 14 residues. Deletions cut 4 bases from V and 1 base from J, with 8 bases between. In DNA, the CDR3 is TGTGCCAGCAGCGCCGGGGGGAACACCGGGGAGCTGTTTTTT. As protein: CASSAGGNTGELFF.